These 8 T cell receptor beta chains came from one sample sequenced in a study of T-cell memory formation after mild COVID-19. MiXCR, applied by TCRdb to the 5' RACE reads, yields one record per CDR3 protein. This sample carries over 300,000 distinct CDR3 sequences, around a fifth of them seen once, and the ten largest clones take roughly a fifth. What was sequenced was PBMCs or a T cell subset sorted from them (not recorded which). These receptors originate from a man in his late teens or twenties who had mild COVID-19 (a few samples of this study predate the infection). Cell type and time point are not known.

CDR3 in DNA: TGTGCCAGCAGCAAGCGGACAGGGACCACTGAAGCTTTCTTT. It yields the protein CASSKRTGTTEAFF. The chain is built from TRBV6-5 and TRBJ1-1; 8 bases are shared with TRBD1. The germline V gene encodes CDR1 MNHEY and CDR2 SVGAGI. The V gene end was trimmed by 6 bases and the J gene end by 4 bases; junction bases not matched to a gene: 7. CDR3 length: 14 residues.

The gene calls are TRBV6-1 and TRBJ1-1; 7 bases are shared with TRBD1. There are 15 residues in the CDR3. Germline V gives CDR1 MNHNS, CDR2 SASEGT. After removal of 3 bases from V and 5 bases from J, the junction contained 9 bases not matched to a gene. In DNA, the CDR3 is TGTGCCAGCAGTGACCGAGGGGGCGCAGAAACTGAAGCTTTCTTT. Its translation is CASSDRGGAETEAFF.

The chain has TRBV5-6 and TRBJ1-6, with D perhaps TRBD1 (5 bases). The V end was cut by 4 bases, the J end by 6 bases, with 17 bases between. Germline V gene data show CDR1 as SGHDT and CDR2 as YYEEEE. The CDR3 extends over 16 amino acids. CDR3 nucleotide sequence: TGTGCCAGCAGCGCAGCCCACCGGGGCCGTAATTCACCCCTCCACTTT. It encodes CASSAAHRGRNSPLHF.

This clonotype was counted a few times. V gene TRBV29-1 combines with J gene TRBJ2-2, with D maybe TRBD1 (6 bases). Germline V gives CDR1 SQVTM, CDR2 ANQGSEA. The CDR3 length is 13 residues. With 4 bases removed from V and 4 bases from J, the gap between germline ends came to 10 bases. The CDR3 DNA reads TGCAGCGTTGTTTGGGGGCCCACCGGGGAGCTGTTTTTT. Its protein product is CSVVWGPTGELFF.

This clonotype turned up a few times. The chain recombines TRBV30 with TRBJ2-3; TRBD2 agrees at 10 bases. Trimming at V came to 2 bases and at J to 3 bases, leaving 8 bases not matched to a gene. The germline CDR1 and CDR2 sequences are GTSNPN and SVGIG (reference sequence). CDR3 length: 16 amino acids. The CDR3 coding sequence is TGTGCCTGGAGTCGAGGAGCGGGGGGGTTAACAGATACGCAGTATTTT. Protein: CAWSRGAGGLTDTQYF.

This clonotype was counted many times. The CDR3 sequence is CASRRTGGSDTQYF. In nucleotides, the CDR3 is TGTGCCAGCAGGCGGACAGGGGGTTCAGATACGCAGTATTTT. V is TRBV28 and J is TRBJ2-3; 10 bases fit TRBD1. V lost 6 bases, J lost 4 bases, and 4 bases stayed unmatched. In germline, CDR1 is MDHEN, CDR2 SYDVKM. The CDR3 covers 14 residues.

This sequence joins TRBV3-1 and TRBJ1-3; D gene ambiguous. CDR1 and CDR2 from the germline V gene are LGHDT and YNNKEL (reference sequence). Trimming shortened V by 1 base and J by 2 bases, and 15 bases separated the two germline ends. CDR3 length: 17 residues. CDR3 coding DNA: TGTGCCAGCAGCCAAGGTCGCATCGAGTTAACTGGAAACACCATATATTTT. Protein: CASSQGRIELTGNTIYF. Full variable domain (remainder filled in from reference TRBV3-1 and TRBJ1-3): DTAVSQTPKYLVTQMGNDKSIKCEQNLGHDTMYWYKQDSKKFLKIMFSYNNKELIINETVPNRFSPKSPDKAHLNLHINSLELGDSAVYFCASSQGRIELTGNTIYFGEGSWLTVV.

This chain links TRBV2 with TRBJ1-2; 7 nucleotides agree with TRBD1. J lost 1 base, V lost 6 bases, and 11 bases had no gene match. Germline loops: CDR1 SNHLY, CDR2 FYNNEI. This CDR3 region has 16 residues. The CDR3 DNA follows: TGTGCCAGCAGCCCAAGGGCAGGGGGAGTTAACTATGGCTACACCTTC. As protein: CASSPRAGGVNYGYTF.